These 15 T cell receptor beta chains were all obtained from the same sample, sequenced in a study of T cell responses to AZD1222 COVID-19 vaccine. Produced via immunoSEQ multiplex PCR; TCRdb's table is partial and in-frame only. The profile shows some 54,000 clones, more than 70% of them singletons. Material: peripheral blood, obtained on day 0 of AZD1222 vaccination. These receptors were obtained from an adult in good health.

This clone was seen a single time. The chain carries TRBV11-2 and TRBJ2-3, with TRBD2 matching over 14 bases. This CDR3 is built from 16 residues. The germline V gene has CDR1 SGHAT and CDR2 FQNNGV. J gave up 1 base and V 7 bases, and 4 bases lay outside the gene matches. CDR3 DNA sequence: TGTGCCAGCACCCAGGGACTAGCGGGAGGCACAGATACGCAGTATTTT. Translating it yields CASTQGLAGGTDTQYF.

This sequence joins TRBV7-9 and TRBJ2-7; 7 bases line up with TRBD1. Germline assignment: CDR1 SEHNR and CDR2 FQNEAQ (reference sequence). The CDR3 extends over 13 amino acids. Trimming at V came to 8 bases and at J to 1 base, leaving 5 bases not matched to a gene. The CDR3 sequence is CASEGGRSYEQYF. DNA of the CDR3: TGTGCCAGCGAAGGGGGCAGATCCTACGAGCAGTACTTC.

V and J are TRBV11-3 and TRBJ2-1; TRBD1 aligns across 7 bases. This CDR3 is 17 amino acids long. From germline, CDR1 is SGHNT and CDR2 YENEEA. The ends lost 2 bases at V and 9 bases at J; junction bases unmatched: 16. Here the CDR3 DNA reads TGTGCCAGCAGCTTACAAGGGTGGGGCAGGGGGTATGGTGAGCAGTTCTTC. Protein: CASSLQGWGRGYGEQFF.

This clone was detected once. V and J are TRBV28 and TRBJ1-2; tentatively, D is TRBD1 (5 bases). The CDR3 contains 13 residues. Germline V gene sequence: CDR1 MDHEN, CDR2 SYDVKM. Trimming took off 6 bases at V and 1 base at J, with 9 bases between the two ends. In nucleotides, the CDR3 is TGTGCCAGCAGCCGACAGAGTAACTATGGCTACACCTTC. The encoded protein is CASSRQSNYGYTF.

The CDR3 nucleotides read TGCAGTGCTAGTACGCCAGGGAATCAGCCCCAGCATTTT. Its protein product is CSASTPGNQPQHF. The J gene is TRBJ1-5, the V gene TRBV20-1; possibly TRBD1 for D (5 bases). The CDR3 totals 13 residues. Trimming shortened V by 3 bases and J by 4 bases, and 10 bases separated the two germline ends. Germline CDR1 and CDR2: DFQATT and SNEGSKA (reference sequence).

The CDR3 protein is CASNLRDARYGYTF. The CDR3 DNA sequence: TGTGCCAGTAACCTCCGGGACGCTAGATATGGCTACACCTTC. The chain joins TRBV19 to TRBJ1-2, with TRBD1 as a possible D gene (5 bases). The V and J ends lost 7 bases and 5 bases respectively, with 17 bases between them. Germline CDR1 LNHDA, CDR2 SQIVND (reference sequence). The CDR3 extends over 14 amino acids.

DNA of the CDR3: TGTGCCAGCAGCCCAGAGCCCCTGGGTGAGCAGTTCTTC. Translating it yields CASSPEPLGEQFF. V gene TRBV12-3 or TRBV12-4 combines with J gene TRBJ2-1; unclear D gene. V was trimmed by 6 bases and J by 9 bases, leaving 15 bases between them. This CDR3 region has 13 residues.

The rearrangement uses TRBV6-1 and TRBJ1-1; D gene unclear. Germline assignment: CDR1 MNHNS and CDR2 SASEGT. The CDR3 extends over 13 amino acids. V lost 2 bases, J lost 1 base, and 5 bases lay in between. Here the CDR3 reads CASSENKNTEAFF. The CDR3, as DNA: TGTGCCAGCAGTGAAAACAAGAACACTGAAGCTTTCTTT.

J is TRBJ1-2 and V is TRBV14, with D unclear. With 0 bases removed from V and 0 bases from J, the gap between germline ends came to 8 bases. The CDR3 covers 15 residues. Per germline, CDR1 SGHDN and CDR2 FVKESK. The CDR3 reads CASSQDWATNYGYTF. The CDR3 bases are TGTGCCAGCAGCCAAGATTGGGCCACTAACTATGGCTACACCTTC.

J is TRBJ2-5 and V is TRBV30; possible D gene TRBD2, 5 bases. Germline V CDR1 and CDR2: GTSNPN, SVGIG (reference sequence). The V end was cut by 3 bases, the J end by 2 bases, with 10 bases between. This CDR3 contains 13 residues. This CDR3 reads CAWRSGIQETQYF. In DNA form, the CDR3 reads TGTGCCTGGAGATCCGGGATACAAGAGACCCAGTACTTC.

The V and J genes are TRBV6-2 or TRBV6-3 and TRBJ2-2, with D possibly TRBD2 on 5 matching bases. The V end was cut by 4 bases, the J end by 0 bases, with 9 bases between. The CDR3 runs to 15 residues. Germline assignment: CDR1 MNHEY and CDR2 SVGEGT. CDR3 DNA: TGTGCCAGCAGTTCGGGATCTGCGAACACCGGGGAGCTGTTTTTT. It is translated as CASSSGSANTGELFF.

V and J are TRBV27 and TRBJ2-2; no reliable D call. Trimming pared 3 bases from V and 1 base from J, leaving 12 bases between. The CDR3 extends over 16 amino acids. Germline V gene data show CDR1 as MNHEY and CDR2 as SMNVEV (reference sequence). The CDR3 loop reads CASSLISAVNTGELFF. The CDR3 nucleotides are TGTGCCAGCAGTTTGATCTCGGCGGTGAACACCGGGGAGCTGTTTTTT.

This chain uses TRBV19 with TRBJ2-6; D is possibly TRBD2 (6 bases). Per the germline V gene, CDR1 is LNHDA and CDR2 is SQIVND (reference sequence). Trimming stripped 9 bases from V and 1 base from J, with 13 bases between. This CDR3 spans 15 amino acids. The CDR3 nucleotides are TGTGCCAGCGGGGGTTTTTCGTCTGGGGCCAACGTCCTGACTTTC. This translates into CASGGFSSGANVLTF.

The chain is built from TRBV6-5 and TRBJ1-5; the D gene is possibly TRBD1 (5 bases). Trimming left V 8 bases short and J 8 bases short, with 13 bases between. The germline V gene has CDR1 MNHEY and CDR2 SVGAGI. The CDR3 sequence is 12 residues long. The CDR3, as DNA: TGTGCCAGCGGTCAGGGATTAGAGCCCCAGCATTTT. As protein: CASGQGLEPQHF.

This chain joins TRBV5-1 and TRBJ2-7, with 7 bases identical to TRBD2. In germline, CDR1 is SGHRS, CDR2 YFSETQ. The CDR3 has 16 residues. Trimming took 2 bases from V and 1 from J; bases not matched to a gene: 9. The CDR3 bases are TGCGCCAGCAGCTTAAATGCGGGAGCCACATCCTACGAGCAGTACTTC. This encodes CASSLNAGATSYEQYF. Supplemented by reference TRBV5-1 and TRBJ2-7, the full variable domain reads KAGVTQTPRYLIKTRGQQVTLSCSPISGHRSVSWYQQTPGQGLQFLFEYFSETQRNKGNFPGRFSGRQFSNSRSEMNVSTLELGDSALYLCASSLNAGATSYEQYFGPGTRLTVT.